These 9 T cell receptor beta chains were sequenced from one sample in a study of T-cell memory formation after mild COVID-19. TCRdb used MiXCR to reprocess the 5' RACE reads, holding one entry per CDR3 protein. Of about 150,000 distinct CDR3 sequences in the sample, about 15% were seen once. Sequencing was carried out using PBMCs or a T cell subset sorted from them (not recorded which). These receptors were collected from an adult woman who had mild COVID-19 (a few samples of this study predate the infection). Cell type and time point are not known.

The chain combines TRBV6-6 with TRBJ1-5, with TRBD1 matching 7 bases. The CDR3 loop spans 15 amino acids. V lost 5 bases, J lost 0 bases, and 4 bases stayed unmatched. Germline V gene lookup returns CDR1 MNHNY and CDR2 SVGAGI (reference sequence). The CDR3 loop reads CASSPGTDSNQPQHF. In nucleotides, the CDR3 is TGTGCCAGCAGTCCGGGGACAGATAGCAATCAGCCCCAGCATTTT.

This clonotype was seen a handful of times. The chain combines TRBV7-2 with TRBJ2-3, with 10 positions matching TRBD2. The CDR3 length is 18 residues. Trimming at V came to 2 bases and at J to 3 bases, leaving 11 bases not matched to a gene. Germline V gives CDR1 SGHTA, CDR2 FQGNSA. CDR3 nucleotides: TGTGCCAGCAGCTTATTCCCAGCGGGAGGGGATTTGACAGATACGCAGTATTTT. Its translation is CASSLFPAGGDLTDTQYF.

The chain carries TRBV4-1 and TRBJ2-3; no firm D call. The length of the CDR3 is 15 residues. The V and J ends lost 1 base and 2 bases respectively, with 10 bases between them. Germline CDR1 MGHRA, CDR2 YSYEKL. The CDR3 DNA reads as TGCGCCAGCAGCCAAGCCGCACAAAACACAGATACGCAGTATTTT. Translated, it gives CASSQAAQNTDTQYF.

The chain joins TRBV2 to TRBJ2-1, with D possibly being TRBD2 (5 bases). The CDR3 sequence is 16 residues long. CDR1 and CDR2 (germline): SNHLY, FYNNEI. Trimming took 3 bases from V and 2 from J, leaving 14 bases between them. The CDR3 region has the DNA TGTGCCAGCAGTGACCCTTTGAGGGCGACCTACAATGAGCAGTTCTTC. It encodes CASSDPLRATYNEQFF.

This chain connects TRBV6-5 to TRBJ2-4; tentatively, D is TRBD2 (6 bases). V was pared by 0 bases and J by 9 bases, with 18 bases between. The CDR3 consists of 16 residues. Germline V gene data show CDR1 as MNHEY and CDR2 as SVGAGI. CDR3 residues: CASSYSGVGGGAIQYF. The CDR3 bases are TGTGCCAGCAGTTACTCCGGTGTCGGAGGAGGGGCCATTCAGTACTTC.

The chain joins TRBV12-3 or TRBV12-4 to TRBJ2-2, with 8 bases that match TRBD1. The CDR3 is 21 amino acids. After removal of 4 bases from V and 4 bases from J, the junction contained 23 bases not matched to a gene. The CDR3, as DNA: TGTGCCAGCAGTTACCTCGTAGGGGCAGGGGGACAGGCATACTCCACCGGGGAGCTGTTTTTT. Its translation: CASSYLVGAGGQAYSTGELFF.

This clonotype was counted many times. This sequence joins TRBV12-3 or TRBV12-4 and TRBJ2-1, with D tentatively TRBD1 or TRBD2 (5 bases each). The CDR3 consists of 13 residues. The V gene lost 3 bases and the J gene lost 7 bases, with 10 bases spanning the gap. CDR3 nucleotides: TGTGCCAGCAGTTTGAGGGGCCGGAATGAGCAGTTCTTC. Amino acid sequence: CASSLRGRNEQFF.

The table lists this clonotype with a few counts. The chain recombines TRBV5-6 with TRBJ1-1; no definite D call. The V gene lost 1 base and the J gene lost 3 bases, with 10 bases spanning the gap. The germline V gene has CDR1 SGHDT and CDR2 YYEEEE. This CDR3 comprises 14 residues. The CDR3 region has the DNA TGTGCCAGCAGCTTGAAAGCCCGGGACACTGAAGCTTTCTTT. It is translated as CASSLKARDTEAFF.

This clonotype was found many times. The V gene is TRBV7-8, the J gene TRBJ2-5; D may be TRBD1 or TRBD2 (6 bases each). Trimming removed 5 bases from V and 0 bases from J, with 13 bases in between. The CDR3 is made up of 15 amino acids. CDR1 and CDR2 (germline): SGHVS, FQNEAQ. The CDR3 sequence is CASSPRGANQETQYF. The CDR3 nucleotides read TGTGCCAGCAGCCCAAGGGGGGCAAACCAAGAGACCCAGTACTTC.